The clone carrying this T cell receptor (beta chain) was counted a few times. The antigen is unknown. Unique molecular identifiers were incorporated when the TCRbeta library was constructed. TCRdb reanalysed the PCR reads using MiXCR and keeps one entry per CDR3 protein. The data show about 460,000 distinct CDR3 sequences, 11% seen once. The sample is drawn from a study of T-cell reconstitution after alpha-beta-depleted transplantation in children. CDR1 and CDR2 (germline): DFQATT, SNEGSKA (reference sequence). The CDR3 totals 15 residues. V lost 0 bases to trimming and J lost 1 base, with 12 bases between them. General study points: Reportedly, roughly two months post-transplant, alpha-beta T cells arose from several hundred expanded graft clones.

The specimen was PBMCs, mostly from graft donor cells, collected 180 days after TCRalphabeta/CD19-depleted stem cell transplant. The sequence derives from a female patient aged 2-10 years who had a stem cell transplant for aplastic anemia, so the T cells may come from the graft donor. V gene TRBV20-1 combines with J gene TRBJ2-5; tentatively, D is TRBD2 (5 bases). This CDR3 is CSARDGSGPQETQYF. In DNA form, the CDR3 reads TGCAGTGCTAGAGATGGCAGCGGCCCCCAAGAGACCCAGTACTTC.